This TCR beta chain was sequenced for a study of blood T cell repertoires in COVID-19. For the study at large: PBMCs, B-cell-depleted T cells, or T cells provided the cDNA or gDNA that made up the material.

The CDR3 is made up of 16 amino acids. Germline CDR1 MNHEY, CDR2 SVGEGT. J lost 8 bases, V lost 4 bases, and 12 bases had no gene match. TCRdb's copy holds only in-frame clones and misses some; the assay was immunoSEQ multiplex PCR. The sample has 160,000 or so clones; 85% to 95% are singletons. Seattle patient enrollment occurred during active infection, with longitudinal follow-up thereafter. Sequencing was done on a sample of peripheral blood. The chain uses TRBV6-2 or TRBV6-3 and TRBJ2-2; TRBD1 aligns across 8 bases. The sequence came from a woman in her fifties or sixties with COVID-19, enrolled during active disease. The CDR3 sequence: CASSFLIRQGKGELFF. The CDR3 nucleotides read TGTGCCAGCAGTTTCCTTATTCGACAGGGGAAAGGGGAGCTGTTTTTT.